The 20 T cell receptor beta chains below come from one sample, sequenced in a study of response to subunit inactivated influenza vaccine. TCRdb redid the calling of the RT-PCR reads with MiXCR, one entry per CDR3 protein. The sample carries almost 600,000 distinct CDR3 sequences, 12% to 15% recorded once. Material: PBMCs from blood, obtained 11 to 12 days after vaccination. The source is a man aged 45-65 years who received an inactivated influenza vaccine.

This chain joins TRBV7-2 and TRBJ1-4, with 9 bases lining up with TRBD1. CDR3 length equals 16 residues. CDR1 and CDR2 (germline): SGHTA, FQGNSA. V gave up 2 bases and J gave up 5 bases; unmatched junction bases: 6. The CDR3 bases are TGTGCCAGCAGCTTACTGGGCGGGACAGGGAATGAAAAACTGTTTTTT. Its translation is CASSLLGGTGNEKLFF.

The chain is built from TRBV5-1 and TRBJ2-1, with 10 nucleotides matching TRBD2. Germline trimming cut 2 bases from V and 9 bases from J; bases unmatched to any gene: 2. The CDR3 has 13 amino acids. Germline assignment: CDR1 SGHRS and CDR2 YFSETQ. The CDR3 DNA reads as TGCGCCAGCAGCTTTAGGACTAGCGGTGAGCAGTTCTTC. Amino acid sequence: CASSFRTSGEQFF.

The chain is built from TRBV12-3 or TRBV12-4 and TRBJ2-4; D gene uncertain. The ends were cut back, 1 base at V and 9 bases at J, with 10 bases in the middle. The CDR3 loop spans 13 amino acids. CDR3 sequence reads: CASSLVRAGIQYF. The CDR3 DNA is TGTGCCAGCAGTTTAGTTAGAGCTGGCATTCAGTACTTC.

The gene calls are TRBV20-1 and TRBJ2-1; 13 nucleotides line up with TRBD2. From germline, CDR1 is DFQATT and CDR2 SNEGSKA (reference sequence). The junction had 7 bases not matched to a gene; V was cut back by 2 bases and J by 9 bases. The CDR3 is 15 amino acids. The CDR3 region is CSARTLAGGPGEQFF. CDR3 nucleotides: TGCAGTGCTAGAACACTAGCGGGAGGGCCGGGTGAGCAGTTCTTC.

The gene calls are TRBV4-2 and TRBJ2-3; 12 nucleotides agree with TRBD2. CDR3 length equals 21 residues. Germline V gives CDR1 LGHNA, CDR2 YNFKEQ. Trimming at V came to 1 base and at J to 5 bases, leaving 19 bases not matched to a gene. CDR3 nucleotides: TGTGCCAGCAGCCAAGCTGGTGGTGGACTAGCGGGGCCCTCAAGTAGAGATACGCAGTATTTT. This codes for CASSQAGGGLAGPSSRDTQYF.

Ten or more counts support this clonotype. This rearrangement joins TRBV7-2 to TRBJ2-2; unclear D gene. The V end was cut by 6 bases, the J end by 1 base, with 12 bases between. Germline values: CDR1 SGHTA, CDR2 FQGNSA. The CDR3 is made up of 15 amino acids. This CDR3 reads CASSLSTVNTGELFF. Written as DNA, the CDR3 is TGTGCCAGCAGTTTGTCGACTGTGAACACCGGGGAGCTGTTTTTT.

This clonotype came up a few times. The V gene is TRBV20-1, the J gene TRBJ2-1, with a weak D call TRBD2 (5 bases). The CDR3 has 16 residues. Deletions cut 6 bases from V and 0 bases from J, with 18 bases between. Germline CDR1 and CDR2: DFQATT and SNEGSKA (reference sequence). Written as DNA, the CDR3 is TGCAGTGCAAGAAACTCGCGGGTCCACTCCTACAATGAGCAGTTCTTC. Amino acid sequence: CSARNSRVHSYNEQFF.

This clonotype was observed a few times. V is TRBV6-2 or TRBV6-3 and J is TRBJ1-1; D not resolved. The CDR3 runs 15 residues. V was clipped by 1 base and J by 4 bases, with 13 bases between them. CDR1 is MNHEY, CDR2 SVGEGT, per germline. CDR3 bases: TGTGCCAGCAGTTACTTCGCCGGGAGCGGCACTGAAGCTTTCTTT. Translated: CASSYFAGSGTEAFF.

The rearrangement joins TRBV28 to TRBJ2-1; the match to TRBD2 covers 11 bases. This CDR3 is built from 17 residues. Trimming took 6 bases from V and 3 from J; bases not matched to a gene: 10. Germline CDR1 and CDR2: MDHEN and SYDVKM. CDR3 sequence reads: CASSHWSGTSGYNEQFF. CDR3 in DNA: TGTGCCAGCAGCCACTGGTCCGGGACTAGCGGCTACAATGAGCAGTTCTTC.

This clonotype came up many times. The chain carries TRBV12-3 or TRBV12-4 and TRBJ1-1; TRBD1 matches at 7 bases. The CDR3 extends over 13 amino acids. J gave up 1 base and V 5 bases, and 1 base lay outside the gene matches. This CDR3 reads CASSDRANTEAFF. The CDR3 DNA sequence: TGTGCCAGCAGTGACAGGGCGAACACTGAAGCTTTCTTT.

This chain connects TRBV5-1 to TRBJ1-1; perhaps TRBD1 as D (6 bases). The CDR3 runs 14 residues. Germline V CDR1 and CDR2: SGHRS, YFSETQ. With 6 bases removed from V and 11 bases from J, the gap between germline ends came to 23 bases. The DNA for the CDR3 is TGCGCCAGCAACTCCGGGGGGGGCGAGTTTGGGGCTTTCTTT. This sequence encodes CASNSGGGEFGAFF.

This chain uses TRBV20-1 with TRBJ1-2; TRBD1 matches at 10 bases. CDR1 and CDR2 (germline): DFQATT, SNEGSKA (reference sequence). The CDR3 is 16 residues long. Trimming at V came to 6 bases and at J to 8 bases, leaving 18 bases not matched to a gene. The CDR3 protein is CSAEARQGASRFGYTF. CDR3 DNA: TGCAGTGCCGAGGCGAGACAGGGGGCGTCCCGGTTCGGCTACACCTTC.

The chain uses TRBV7-9 and TRBJ2-2, with D tentatively TRBD1 (6 bases). Germline V lookup: CDR1 SEHNR, CDR2 FQNEAQ (reference sequence). V was trimmed by 5 bases and J by 1 base, leaving 17 bases between them. The CDR3 contains 17 residues. The CDR3 DNA sequence: TGTGCCAGCAGCCCAATAGGGGGAGAGCAGAACACCGGGGAGCTGTTTTTT. Translated, it gives CASSPIGGEQNTGELFF.

The V call is TRBV5-1, the J call TRBJ2-3, with 10 bases that match TRBD1. V was clipped by 0 bases and J by 4 bases; unmatched bases: 5. CDR3 length: 16 residues. Germline V lookup: CDR1 SGHRS, CDR2 YFSETQ. Here the CDR3 DNA reads TGCGCCAGCAGCTTGGGACAGGGGGCCGTCGCAGATACGCAGTATTTT. It encodes CASSLGQGAVADTQYF.

The chain employs TRBV6-5 and TRBJ1-2; 8 bases align to TRBD1. There are 15 residues in the CDR3. V was pared by 0 bases and J by 7 bases, with 7 bases of the junction left unmatched. Germline V lookup: CDR1 MNHEY, CDR2 SVGAGI. CDR3 sequence: CASSYSGQGSFGYTF. The DNA for the CDR3 is TGTGCCAGCAGTTACTCAGGACAGGGTTCTTTTGGCTACACCTTC.

This chain links TRBV7-2 with TRBJ2-7, with D tentatively TRBD2 (7 bases). Germline V CDR1 and CDR2: SGHTA, FQGNSA. V lost 3 bases, J lost 2 bases, and 14 bases lay in between. The length of the CDR3 is 15 residues. The CDR3 region has the DNA TGTGCCAGCAGCTTTGGGGGGGCCCCGACCTACGAGCAGTACTTC. It is translated as CASSFGGAPTYEQYF.

This clonotype has more than one count but fewer than ten. The CDR3 DNA follows: TGCAGTGCTAGAGCCCCTTGGACTAGCGGGAGGGCCGAAGAGCAGTTCTTC. Amino acid sequence: CSARAPWTSGRAEEQFF. The V call is TRBV20-1, the J call TRBJ2-1; 15 nucleotides match TRBD2. The V gene end was trimmed by 1 base and the J gene end by 10 bases; junction bases not matched to a gene: 11. The CDR3 has 17 amino acids. Germline assignment: CDR1 DFQATT and CDR2 SNEGSKA (reference sequence).

This clonotype was counted between two and nine times. This chain links TRBV28 with TRBJ2-1, with 8 nucleotides matching TRBD1. The CDR3 totals 16 residues. V gave up 4 bases and J gave up 5 bases; unmatched junction bases: 10. Germline CDR1 is MDHEN and CDR2 is SYDVKM. The CDR3 bases are TGTGCCAGCAGTTCCCCGGACAGGGAAGGAAACAATGAGCAGTTCTTC. Amino acid sequence: CASSSPDREGNNEQFF.

A few counts support this clonotype. The gene calls are TRBV6-6 and TRBJ1-2; D is undetermined. Germline CDR1 is MNHNY and CDR2 is SVGAGI (reference sequence). CDR3 length: 13 residues. Trimming cost V 2 bases and J 6 bases, with 10 bases left between them. In DNA form, the CDR3 reads TGTGCCAGCAGTTACCCACCCAAGGATGGCTACACCTTC. As protein: CASSYPPKDGYTF.

This clonotype showed up just a few times. V usage is TRBV10-3 and J usage is TRBJ1-1; the D gene is possibly TRBD1 (6 bases). V was cut by 6 bases and J by 0 bases, with 11 bases left in between. Germline values: CDR1 ENHRY, CDR2 SYGVKD. The CDR3 totals 14 residues. The CDR3, as DNA: TGTGCCATCAGACGGACAGCCATGAACACTGAAGCTTTCTTT. It specifies CAIRRTAMNTEAFF.